These 23 T cell receptor beta chains came from one sample sequenced in a study of T cells in Graves' hyperthyroidism and ophthalmopathy. RNA transcripts provided the source from which TCR beta CDR3 regions were amplified. TCR CDR3 regions were first amplified by RT-PCR with HTBI primers. Using its own MiXCR run on the multiplex PCR reads, TCRdb lists one record per CDR3 protein. The repertoire consists of under 350,000 distinct CDR3 sequences, with approximately 15% occurring once and the leading ten covering less than 70%. Sequenced material: blood. These receptor sequences come from a woman in her sixties or seventies with Graves' ophthalmopathy.

This clonotype was counted many times. V usage is TRBV7-2 and J usage is TRBJ2-3, with 11 bases identical to TRBD2. Trimming cost V 5 bases and J 0 bases; bases outside gene matches: 4. Germline V gene lookup returns CDR1 SGHTA and CDR2 FQGNSA. This CDR3 is built from 16 residues. The CDR3 here is CASSITSGSSTDTQYF. DNA for the CDR3: TGTGCCAGCAGCATCACTAGCGGGAGCAGCACAGATACGCAGTATTTT.

This clonotype turned up a few times. This sequence joins TRBV7-2 and TRBJ1-2; perhaps TRBD1 as D (5 bases). The CDR3 has 15 residues. Germline loops: CDR1 SGHTA, CDR2 FQGNSA. V lost 5 bases and J 3 bases, leaving 16 bases between the germline ends. The CDR3 DNA is TGTGCCAGCAGCCGAGCAGGAGGGGCCGACTATGGCTACACCTTC. It yields the protein CASSRAGGADYGYTF. Combining the CDR3 with reference TRBV7-2 and TRBJ1-2 gives the whole variable domain GAGVSQSPSNKVTEKGKDVELRCDPISGHTALYWYRQSLGQGLEFLIYFQGNSAPDKSGLPSDRFSAERTGGSVSTLTIQRTQQEDSAVYLCASSRAGGADYGYTFGSGTRLTVV.

This clonotype has a count of ten or more. The gene calls are TRBV9 and TRBJ1-2, with unresolved D. This CDR3 contains 15 residues. Between the trimmed V and J ends, which lost 2 bases and 0 bases, there was a span of 11 bases. In germline, CDR1 is SGDLS, CDR2 YYNGEE. The CDR3 coding sequence is TGTGCCAGCAGCGTTAGTTCGGAAGCTAACTATGGCTACACCTTC. Residues: CASSVSSEANYGYTF. The whole variable domain, filled in from reference TRBV9 and TRBJ1-2, reads DSGVTQTPKHLITATGQRVTLRCSPRSGDLSVYWYQQSLDQGLQFLIQYYNGEERAKGNILERFSAQQFPDLHSELNLSSLELGDSALYFCASSVSSEANYGYTFGSGTRLTVV.

This clonotype was recorded many times. This rearrangement joins TRBV6-2 or TRBV6-3 to TRBJ2-3; tentatively, D is TRBD2 (5 bases). The CDR3 covers 15 residues. CDR1 and CDR2 from the germline V gene are MNHEY and SVGEGT. Trimming left V 1 base short and J 4 bases short, with 12 bases between. The CDR3: CASSYWELIADTQYF. CDR3 DNA sequence: TGTGCCAGCAGTTACTGGGAGTTGATCGCAGATACGCAGTATTTT.

On this clonotype itself: One end of the junction is discordant with germline, which a read error may explain. The chain is built from TRBV7-2 and TRBJ1-2, with a weak D call TRBD1 (5 bases). The CDR3 has 14 amino acids. The germline V gene encodes CDR1 SGHTA and CDR2 FQGNSA. DNA of the CDR3: TGTGCCAGCAGTCCGAACAGGCGTAACTATGGCCACACCTTC. Its protein product is CASSPNRRNYGHTF.

There are many counts of this clonotype. The chain has TRBV6-1 and TRBJ1-1, with 7 nucleotides matching TRBD1. Germline trimming cut 7 bases from V and 3 bases from J; bases unmatched to any gene: 8. The CDR3 loop spans 14 amino acids. CDR1 is MNHNS and CDR2 is SASEGT in the germline V gene. The CDR3 reads CASTPGGDYTEAFF. The CDR3 coding sequence is TGTGCCAGCACCCCAGGGGGGGATTACACTGAAGCTTTCTTT.

The table lists this clonotype with many counts. This sequence joins TRBV5-1 and TRBJ2-7; D gene ambiguous. This CDR3 region has 14 residues. The germline CDR1 and CDR2 sequences are SGHRS and YFSETQ. V lost 4 bases to trimming and J lost 4 bases, with 15 bases between them. The CDR3 loop is CASSGPGQPYEQYF. DNA of the CDR3: TGCGCCAGCAGCGGACCAGGCCAACCGTACGAGCAGTACTTC. Drawing the rest from reference TRBV5-1 and TRBJ2-7, the complete variable domain is KAGVTQTPRYLIKTRGQQVTLSCSPISGHRSVSWYQQTPGQGLQFLFEYFSETQRNKGNFPGRFSGRQFSNSRSEMNVSTLELGDSALYLCASSGPGQPYEQYFGPGTRLTVT.

The chain couples TRBV20-1 to TRBJ2-7, with 8 positions matching TRBD1. Germline CDR1 is DFQATT and CDR2 is SNEGSKA (reference sequence). Unmatched junction bases numbered 8, after V lost 6 bases and J lost 4 bases. CDR3 size: 13 residues. The CDR3 protein is CSALRTGSYEQYF. In DNA form, the CDR3 reads TGCAGTGCGCTCCGGACAGGGTCGTACGAGCAGTACTTC.

V usage is TRBV3-1 and J usage is TRBJ2-3; 11 bases agree with TRBD2. The CDR3 is 16 amino acids. CDR1 is LGHDT, CDR2 YNNKEL, per germline (reference sequence). With 1 base clipped from V and 4 bases from J, the junction kept 4 bases outside the gene matches. CDR3 in DNA: TGTGCCAGCAGCCAAGGAACTAGCGGGGGCTCAGATACGCAGTATTTT. Its translation: CASSQGTSGGSDTQYF.

The chain recombines TRBV7-9 with TRBJ1-4, with D unresolved. The germline V gene encodes CDR1 SEHNR and CDR2 FQNEAQ (reference sequence). Trimming took off 5 bases at V and 13 bases at J, with 26 bases between the two ends. This CDR3 contains 16 residues. As DNA, the CDR3 is TGTGCCAGCAGCAGGGCTGAGCAGGCTCGGGGTGAAGTACTGTTTTTT. Translation gives CASSRAEQARGEVLFF. Full variable domain (rest looked up from reference TRBV7-9 and TRBJ1-4): DTGVSQNPRHKITKRGQNVTFRCDPISEHNRLYWYRQTLGQGPEFLTYFQNEAQLEKSRLLSDRFSAERPKGSFSTLEIQRTEQGDSAMYLCASSRAEQARGEVLFFGSGTQLSVL.

This clonotype has just a few counts. The chain employs TRBV27 and TRBJ2-7; 8 nucleotides agree with TRBD2. CDR3 length: 15 residues. With 6 bases clipped from V and 7 bases from J, the junction kept 14 bases outside the gene matches. Looked up from germline, CDR1 is MNHEY and CDR2 is SMNVEV (reference sequence). CDR3 bases: TGTGCCAGCAGACTAGCGGCTAATACACCTCTGGAGCAGTACTTC. Translating gives CASRLAANTPLEQYF.

This clonotype appeared many times. V is TRBV6-1 and J is TRBJ1-2; tentative D call: TRBD1 (6 bases). Germline CDR1 reads MNHNS; CDR2 reads SASEGT. Trimming removed 4 bases from V and 7 bases from J, with 13 bases in between. The CDR3 extends over 13 amino acids. CDR3 amino acids: CASSATGFAGYTF. The CDR3, as DNA: TGTGCCAGCAGTGCTACAGGGTTTGCTGGCTACACCTTC.

The chain employs TRBV27 and TRBJ1-2; D is uncertain. Germline CDR1 MNHEY, CDR2 SMNVEV (reference sequence). V shed 3 bases and J shed 5 bases, with 10 bases lying between them. This CDR3 contains 13 residues. The CDR3 here is CASSFLTGYGYTF. The DNA of the CDR3 is TGTGCCAGCAGTTTTTTGACGGGTTATGGCTACACCTTC.

V and J are TRBV30 and TRBJ2-2; D gene uncertain. Germline values: CDR1 GTSNPN, CDR2 SVGIG (reference sequence). Trimming removed 0 bases at V and 9 bases at J, with 8 bases between. CDR3 size: 12 residues. In DNA form, the CDR3 reads TGTGCCTGGAGTGTATTGAACCGGGAGCTGTTTTTT. The encoded protein is CAWSVLNRELFF. Full variable domain (missing parts from reference TRBV30 and TRBJ2-2): SQTIHQWPATLVQPVGSPLSLECTVEGTSNPNLYWYRQAAGRGLQLLFYSVGIGQISSEVPQNLSASRPQDRQFILSSKKLLLSDSGFYLCAWSVLNRELFFGEGSRLTVL.

By frequency in the sample, this clonotype is large. The chain employs TRBV20-1 and TRBJ1-5; perhaps TRBD1 as D (5 bases). Germline CDR1 is DFQATT and CDR2 is SNEGSKA (reference sequence). The CDR3 covers 15 residues. Trimming shortened V by 3 bases and J by 6 bases, and 18 bases separated the two germline ends. CDR3 loop: CSASGGSAVSQPQHF. In DNA form, the CDR3 reads TGCAGTGCTAGTGGGGGGTCGGCGGTATCTCAGCCCCAGCATTTT.

For the CDR3, the DNA is TGCGCCAGCAGCTCTAATGACCGGGACTGGTACGAGCAGTACTTC. It encodes CASSSNDRDWYEQYF. This rearrangement joins TRBV5-1 to TRBJ2-7, with a possible D match to TRBD2 (6 bases). CDR3 length: 15 residues. CDR1 is SGHRS and CDR2 is YFSETQ in the germline V gene. Trimming left V 3 bases short and J 4 bases short, with 17 bases between.

This clonotype was observed many times. The V call is TRBV11-2, the J call TRBJ1-2, with a weak D call TRBD1 (5 bases). CDR3 size: 13 residues. CDR1 SGHAT and CDR2 FQNNGV come from the germline V gene. V was shortened by 2 bases and J by 7 bases, with 11 bases between the two germline ends. This chain's CDR3 is CASSLSIGVGYTF. DNA for the CDR3: TGTGCCAGCAGCTTATCAATAGGGGTTGGCTACACCTTC.

The chain joins TRBV28 to TRBJ1-1; D might be TRBD1 (5 bases). The V and J ends lost 3 bases and 6 bases respectively, with 17 bases between them. CDR3 length: 15 residues. Germline V lookup: CDR1 MDHEN, CDR2 SYDVKM. The CDR3 spells CASSFPSLGGAEAFF. For the CDR3, the DNA is TGTGCCAGCAGTTTTCCCTCTTTAGGAGGGGCTGAAGCTTTCTTT.

This clonotype has a count of ten or more. V gene TRBV5-1 combines with J gene TRBJ2-3; 12 positions match TRBD2. The germline V gene encodes CDR1 SGHRS and CDR2 YFSETQ. There are 17 residues in the CDR3. J gave up 1 base and V 0 bases, and 3 bases lay outside the gene matches. This CDR3 reads CASSLGLAGVGTDTQYF. The CDR3 DNA sequence: TGCGCCAGCAGCTTGGGACTAGCGGGAGTCGGCACAGATACGCAGTATTTT.

Points on this clonotype: This may be a read error: a much more frequent sequence differs by one nucleotide. The chain employs TRBV15 and TRBJ2-5, with D unclear. V was shortened by 3 bases and J by 4 bases, with 18 bases between the two germline ends. This CDR3 contains 16 residues. Germline V gene lookup returns CDR1 LNHNV and CDR2 YYDKDF (reference sequence). CDR3 sequence (DNA): TGTGCCACCAGCAGGAGGCGGTCAGCCTATCGAGAGACCCAGTACTTC. It yields the protein CATSRRRSAYRETQYF.

The gene calls are TRBV4-1 and TRBJ2-1; 11 bases line up with TRBD2. The junction had 10 bases not matched to a gene; V was cut back by 0 bases and J by 12 bases. The CDR3 consists of 16 residues. Germline CDR1 MGHRA, CDR2 YSYEKL. CDR3 DNA sequence: TGCGCCAGCAGCCAAGATGAGACTAGCGGGGCAAGGGGGCAGTTCTTC. It yields the protein CASSQDETSGARGQFF.

The V call is TRBV5-1, the J call TRBJ2-5; a weak D match, TRBD2 (6 bases). Germline V gives CDR1 SGHRS, CDR2 YFSETQ. The length of the CDR3 is 14 residues. The V gene lost 3 bases and the J gene lost 5 bases, with 14 bases spanning the gap. The CDR3 region has the DNA TGCGCCAGCAGCTGGGCTGGGGGACTGGAGACCCAGTACTTC. It encodes CASSWAGGLETQYF.

This clonotype was recorded at least ten times. V is TRBV5-1 and J is TRBJ1-1; the D is unclear. CDR3 length: 13 amino acids. Germline V gene lookup returns CDR1 SGHRS and CDR2 YFSETQ. Trimming cost V 6 bases and J 1 base, with 10 bases left between them. The CDR3 region has the DNA TGCGCCAGCACTAGAAGGGAGAACACTGAAGCTTTCTTT. Its protein product is CASTRRENTEAFF.